Listed here is a single T cell receptor (beta chain). What it binds is not known. With 60 Vbeta and 13 Jbeta primers, the PCR was carried out. TCRdb's copy holds only in-frame clones and misses some; the assay was immunoSEQ multiplex PCR. Of 98,000 or so clones listed, 75% to 80% are singletons. Germline V lookup: CDR1 SGHVS, CDR2 FQNEAQ. V lost 2 bases, J lost 0 bases, and 9 bases stayed unmatched. CDR3 length: 18 amino acids. This record comes from a study of cytomegalovirus exposure and HLA in healthy donors. General observations from the study: Some public TCRs appeared in many individuals, while most sequences were rare. Some V segments, including TRBV6-2 and TRBV6-3, were excluded as indistinguishable. The authors considered a cluster of highly shared sequence variants likely to be a sequencing artifact. Solely CMV serostatus was available to characterize immune exposure.

The sample consisted of PBMCs. This chain connects TRBV7-8 to TRBJ2-1; TRBD2 aligns across 8 bases. The clonotype originates from a man aged 55-75 years in good health and CMV-seropositive. CDR3 loop: CASSLHYLGLVSYNEQFF. DNA for the CDR3: TGTGCCAGCAGCTTACACTATCTGGGACTAGTCTCCTACAATGAGCAGTTCTTC.